This T cell receptor delta chain is from a study of Vδ1+ human thymocytes. Whole-study results and caveats: Around a fifth of thymic delta-chain sequences were Vdelta2, with few Vdelta3, unlike blood Vdelta1+ controls. In the thymus, TRG and TRD repertoires looked highly polyclonal with Gaussian CDR3 lengths.

In regard to this clone: Its antigen remains unknown.

Trimming stripped 5 bases from V and 0 bases from J, with 19 bases between. The CDR3 consists of 17 residues. Germline V gives CDR1 TSWWSYY, CDR2 QGS. Extracted RNA was reverse transcribed into cDNA. The CDR3 regions were amplified by multiplex PCR from V-gene primers to a constant-region primer. TCRdb called clones from the multiplex PCR reads again using CATT. Here the sample spans over 45,000 delta-chain clones, around a sixth being singletons. The TCR was taken from a boy younger than two who had congenital heart surgery. The sample consisted of Vdelta1+ gamma-delta thymocytes from the thymus. The sample's subset: FACS-sorted CD3+ TCRalphabeta- TCRVdelta1+ TCRVdelta2- thymocytes. The V and J genes are TRDV1 and TRDJ1; D ambiguous. CDR3 bases: TGTGCTCTTGGGACCCCTAGGATTCGGGAGTACACCGATAAACTCATCTTT. Its translation: CALGTPRIREYTDKLIF.